The 30 T cell receptor beta chains below all came from one sample that was sequenced in a study of T-cell reconstitution after alpha-beta-depleted transplantation in children. It was with unique molecular identifiers that the TCRbeta library was prepared. TCRdb re-called the PCR reads with MiXCR, one entry per CDR3 protein. Among approximately 130,000 distinct CDR3 sequences listed, around 9.8% were seen once. The source material was PBMCs, mostly from graft donor cells, sampled 180 days after TCRalphabeta/CD19-depleted stem cell transplant. All receptors come from a girl less than two years old who had a stem cell transplant for combined immunodeficiency, so the T cells may come from the graft donor.

V usage is TRBV18 and J usage is TRBJ2-3, with D perhaps TRBD1 (6 bases). CDR1 is KGHSH, CDR2 LQKENI, per germline. The CDR3 has 14 residues. V was shortened by 4 bases and J by 5 bases, with 13 bases between the two germline ends. CDR3 in DNA: TGTGCCAGCTCACAAAGCAGGGGCCAAGATACGCAGTATTTT. Amino acid sequence: CASSQSRGQDTQYF. Full variable domain (remainder filled in from reference TRBV18 and TRBJ2-3): NAGVMQNPRHLVRRRGQEARLRCSPMKGHSHVYWYRQLPEEGLKFMVYLQKENIIDESGMPKERFSAEFPKEGPSILRIQQVVRGDSAAYFCASSQSRGQDTQYFGPGTRLTVL.

J is TRBJ2-2 and V is TRBV5-1; tentative D call: TRBD2 (6 bases). CDR3 length equals 16 residues. CDR1 is SGHRS, CDR2 YFSETQ, per germline. Trimming pared 4 bases from V and 2 bases from J, leaving 15 bases between. The CDR3 DNA follows: TGCGCCAGCAGCCCCCCCCTAGCGAGTAACACCGGGGAGCTGTTTTTT. Translating gives CASSPPLASNTGELFF.

The V gene is TRBV18, the J gene TRBJ2-5, with D possibly being TRBD1 or TRBD2 (6 bases each). The CDR3 covers 13 residues. V was pared by 6 bases and J by 3 bases, with 11 bases between. Looked up from germline, CDR1 is KGHSH and CDR2 is LQKENI. CDR3 region: CASSKEGEETQYF. Here the CDR3 DNA reads TGTGCCAGCTCCAAGGAGGGGGAAGAGACCCAGTACTTC.

This clonotype was counted at least ten times. The chain joins TRBV12-3 or TRBV12-4 to TRBJ2-6; D might be TRBD2 (7 bases). Trimming took 6 bases from V and 0 from J, leaving 15 bases between them. This CDR3 region has 17 residues. CDR3 coding DNA: TGTGCCAGCAGGGGCAGGGGAGGGGGCTCTGGGGCCAACGTCCTGACTTTC. It translates to CASRGRGGGSGANVLTF.

This clonotype was picked up a small number of times. The V gene is TRBV7-9, the J gene TRBJ1-3; D call uncertain. Trimming pared 5 bases from V and 2 bases from J, leaving 7 bases between. This CDR3 contains 13 residues. Germline CDR1 and CDR2: SEHNR and FQNEAQ (reference sequence). The CDR3 loop reads CASSLETGNTIYF. CDR3 nucleotide sequence: TGTGCCAGCAGCCTGGAAACTGGAAACACCATATATTTT.

This clonotype appeared a few times. The rearrangement joins TRBV4-1 to TRBJ1-2; the match to TRBD1 covers 7 bases. This CDR3 has 15 amino acids. V lost 2 bases, J lost 0 bases, and 3 bases stayed unmatched. Germline values: CDR1 MGHRA, CDR2 YSYEKL. The CDR3 DNA follows: TGCGCCAGCAGCCAACCTGACAGGGCTAACTATGGCTACACCTTC. This encodes CASSQPDRANYGYTF.

This clonotype came up a few times. J is TRBJ2-1 and V is TRBV15; D is unclear. The V and J ends lost 1 base and 3 bases respectively, with 7 bases between them. Germline-derived CDR1 and CDR2 are LNHNV and YYDKDF (reference sequence). The CDR3 length is 14 residues. CDR3 nucleotides: TGTGCCACCAGCAGAGCTTTTATCTACAATGAGCAGTTCTTC. Its translation is CATSRAFIYNEQFF.

This chain connects TRBV7-2 to TRBJ1-2, with D unclear. V was cut by 0 bases and J by 8 bases, with 16 bases left in between. The V gene's germline CDR1 is SGHTA and CDR2 FQGNSA. CDR3 size: 15 residues. The CDR3 loop reads CASSLAVTEPGGYTF. In nucleotides, the CDR3 is TGTGCCAGCAGCTTAGCCGTGACTGAACCTGGGGGCTACACCTTC. The full variable domain, rest sourced from reference TRBV7-2 and TRBJ1-2, is GAGVSQSPSNKVTEKGKDVELRCDPISGHTALYWYRQSLGQGLEFLIYFQGNSAPDKSGLPSDRFSAERTGGSVSTLTIQRTQQEDSAVYLCASSLAVTEPGGYTFGSGTRLTVV.

The chain's CDR3 is CASSWGRMGNEQFF. The CDR3 region has the DNA TGCGCCAGCAGCTGGGGAAGAATGGGCAATGAGCAGTTCTTC. V gene TRBV5-1 combines with J gene TRBJ2-1; D is ambiguous. There are 14 residues in the CDR3. CDR1 is SGHRS and CDR2 is YFSETQ in the germline V gene. V was shortened by 3 bases and J by 6 bases, with 13 bases between the two germline ends. Full variable domain (outside the CDR3, taken from reference TRBV5-1 and TRBJ2-1): KAGVTQTPRYLIKTRGQQVTLSCSPISGHRSVSWYQQTPGQGLQFLFEYFSETQRNKGNFPGRFSGRQFSNSRSEMNVSTLELGDSALYLCASSWGRMGNEQFFGPGTRLTVL.

This clonotype has a count of ten or more. The CDR3 is CASSPWDRGPNTEAFF. DNA for the CDR3: TGTGCCAGCAGTCCGTGGGACAGGGGGCCGAACACTGAAGCTTTCTTT. This chain links TRBV12-3 or TRBV12-4 with TRBJ1-1; 12 bases line up with TRBD1. This CDR3 is built from 16 residues. J was trimmed by 1 base and V by 5 bases; bases with no gene match: 5.

The V and J genes are TRBV20-1 and TRBJ2-3; TRBD2 might be the D (5 bases). Looked up from germline, CDR1 is DFQATT and CDR2 is SNEGSKA (reference sequence). Trimming left V 7 bases short and J 2 bases short, with 7 bases between. The CDR3 is 11 residues long. CDR3 in amino acids: CSVSVTDTQYF. CDR3 DNA: TGCAGTGTTAGCGTCACAGATACGCAGTATTTT.

This clonotype has more than one count but fewer than ten. The J gene is TRBJ2-4, the V gene TRBV7-2; perhaps TRBD2 as D (5 bases). V lost 1 base to trimming and J lost 2 bases, with 12 bases between them. The germline V gene encodes CDR1 SGHTA and CDR2 FQGNSA. This CDR3 has 16 residues. CDR3 residues: CASSLVAGGPKNIQYF. CDR3 bases: TGTGCCAGCAGCTTAGTCGCGGGTGGACCCAAAAACATTCAGTACTTC. Using reference TRBV7-2 and TRBJ2-4 for the parts outside the CDR3, the full variable domain is GAGVSQSPSNKVTEKGKDVELRCDPISGHTALYWYRQSLGQGLEFLIYFQGNSAPDKSGLPSDRFSAERTGGSVSTLTIQRTQQEDSAVYLCASSLVAGGPKNIQYFGAGTRLSVL.

The chain employs TRBV25-1 and TRBJ2-1, with unresolved D. Trimming shortened V by 2 bases and J by 1 base, and 12 bases separated the two germline ends. Germline-derived CDR1 and CDR2 are MGHDK and SYGVNS. This CDR3 spans 16 amino acids. CDR3 in DNA: TGTGCCAGCAGTGAAGACCGGGCCCATTCCTACAATGAGCAGTTCTTC. As protein: CASSEDRAHSYNEQFF.

This rearrangement joins TRBV21-1 to TRBJ2-1. TRBV21-1 is listed as a pseudogene. CDR3 size: 18 residues. For the CDR3, the DNA is TGTGCCAGCAGCAAAGGATGGAGTCTGGAGTTAGACTACAATGAGCAGTTCTTC. This gives the protein CASSKGWSLELDYNEQFF.

This clonotype was counted only a few times. The chain uses TRBV7-2 and TRBJ2-1, with D possibly matching TRBD2 (5 bases). The CDR3 spans 14 residues. With 11 bases removed from V and 5 bases from J, the gap between germline ends came to 19 bases. CDR1 SGHTA and CDR2 FQGNSA come from the germline V gene. CDR3 protein: CAVGRRAADNEQFF. The CDR3 bases are TGTGCCGTAGGTCGGCGGGCCGCAGACAATGAGCAGTTCTTC.

This clonotype was picked up a small number of times. The chain uses TRBV5-1 and TRBJ2-3, with D tentatively TRBD1 (5 bases). Germline V gives CDR1 SGHRS, CDR2 YFSETQ. This CDR3 contains 14 residues. Between the trimmed V and J ends, which lost 0 bases and 4 bases, there was a span of 9 bases. The CDR3: CASSLGQKPDTQYF. CDR3 nucleotide sequence: TGCGCCAGCAGCTTGGGACAGAAACCAGATACGCAGTATTTT.

Ten or more counts support this clonotype. The chain links TRBV29-1 to TRBJ2-2, with D perhaps given as TRBD1 or TRBD2 (5 bases each). The germline gives CDR1 SQVTM, CDR2 ANQGSEA. The CDR3 covers 16 residues. Trimming removed 7 bases at V and 4 bases at J, with 22 bases between. The CDR3 DNA follows: TGCAGCGCCACTAAGGTTGGGGGTCCCTCCACCGGGGAGCTGTTTTTT. This encodes CSATKVGGPSTGELFF.

This clonotype was seen only a few times. The V and J genes are TRBV20-1 and TRBJ2-2; no clear D gene. The germline V and J ends were trimmed by 3 bases and 1 base, with 6 bases remaining between them. The CDR3 covers 13 residues. Germline loops: CDR1 DFQATT, CDR2 SNEGSKA (reference sequence). CDR3 in amino acids: CSASGLNTGELFF. The CDR3, as DNA: TGCAGTGCTAGCGGGTTGAACACCGGGGAGCTGTTTTTT.

This clonotype appeared many times. This rearrangement joins TRBV19 to TRBJ1-1, with no clear D. V was trimmed by 10 bases and J by 3 bases, leaving 12 bases between them. Germline loops: CDR1 LNHDA, CDR2 SQIVND (reference sequence). The CDR3 is 12 amino acids. The CDR3 here is CATRGPHTEAFF. The DNA of the CDR3 is TGTGCCACCCGAGGGCCCCACACTGAAGCTTTCTTT.

This clonotype occurred a few times. V usage is TRBV20-1 and J usage is TRBJ2-1; 10 positions match TRBD2. The CDR3 is 14 amino acids. The V segment lost 6 bases and the J segment 5 bases; nucleotides outside the gene matches: 7. Germline V gives CDR1 DFQATT, CDR2 SNEGSKA (reference sequence). The CDR3 reads CSAPLAGLDNEQFF. Here the CDR3 DNA reads TGCAGTGCCCCACTAGCGGGACTCGACAATGAGCAGTTCTTC.

The CDR3 DNA sequence: TGTGCCAGCAGGACTAGCTCCGGGGAGCTGTTTTTT. Encoded protein: CASRTSSGELFF. The chain has TRBV6-5 and TRBJ2-2, with 7 bases fitting TRBD2. With V trimmed by 6 bases and J by 6 bases, 1 base remained unmatched. This CDR3 spans 12 amino acids. Looked up from germline, CDR1 is MNHEY and CDR2 is SVGAGI.

There are many counts of this clonotype. J is TRBJ1-1 and V is TRBV5-1; D ambiguous. Between the trimmed V and J ends, which lost 2 bases and 5 bases, there was a span of 10 bases. Germline CDR1 SGHRS, CDR2 YFSETQ. The CDR3 covers 13 residues. The CDR3 here is CASSFDHWTEAFF. The CDR3 coding sequence is TGCGCCAGCAGCTTTGATCACTGGACTGAAGCTTTCTTT.

The genes are TRBV5-1 and TRBJ1-3; possible D gene TRBD1, 5 bases. The CDR3 runs to 16 residues. CDR1 and CDR2 (germline): SGHRS, YFSETQ. The germline V and J ends were trimmed by 4 bases and 0 bases, with 14 bases remaining between them. DNA of the CDR3: TGCGCCAGCAGCCCGAAAACAGGTCTCTCTGGAAACACCATATATTTT. Protein sequence: CASSPKTGLSGNTIYF.

This clonotype has a count of ten or more. The rearrangement links TRBV6-5 to TRBJ2-6, with TRBD1 matching over 8 bases. V was pared by 7 bases and J by 3 bases, with 5 bases of the junction left unmatched. The length of the CDR3 is 15 residues. Per the germline V gene, CDR1 is MNHEY and CDR2 is SVGAGI. The CDR3 region is CASTSGTGGANVLTF. CDR3 DNA: TGTGCCAGCACCTCAGGGACAGGTGGGGCCAACGTCCTGACTTTC.

This clonotype has a handful of counts. V gene TRBV9 combines with J gene TRBJ2-7; 10 nucleotides match TRBD2. Trimming removed 1 base from V and 0 bases from J; junction bases left unmatched: 1. Germline lookup yields CDR1 SGDLS and CDR2 YYNGEE. The CDR3 is 15 amino acids. The CDR3 protein is CASSVLAGASYEQYF. CDR3 bases: TGTGCCAGCAGCGTACTAGCGGGAGCCTCCTACGAGCAGTACTTC.

The chain is built from TRBV7-2 and TRBJ2-5; 7 nucleotides agree with TRBD1. Germline V gives CDR1 SGHTA, CDR2 FQGNSA. The CDR3 runs to 17 residues. The V segment lost 5 bases and the J segment 3 bases; nucleotides outside the gene matches: 15. This CDR3 reads CASSPPPGTALKETQYF. The CDR3, as DNA: TGTGCCAGCAGCCCCCCCCCCGGGACAGCCTTAAAAGAGACCCAGTACTTC.

This clonotype was counted a few times. The rearrangement uses TRBV10-3 and TRBJ2-2; D remains ambiguous. CDR3 length: 16 residues. Trimming took off 4 bases at V and 0 bases at J, with 12 bases between the two ends. Germline V gene lookup returns CDR1 ENHRY and CDR2 SYGVKD. CDR3 DNA sequence: TGTGCCATCAGTGGGGGATTGGTTTCGAACACCGGGGAGCTGTTTTTT. Its protein is CAISGGLVSNTGELFF.

This clonotype has ten or more counts. The chain carries TRBV12-3 or TRBV12-4 and TRBJ1-1, with 7 nucleotides matching TRBD1. The CDR3 is 14 residues long. Trimming at V came to 6 bases and at J to 5 bases, leaving 9 bases not matched to a gene. The CDR3 nucleotides are TGTGCCAGCAGCCCACAGGGGAGTAAGACTGAAGCTTTCTTT. As protein: CASSPQGSKTEAFF.

V is TRBV9 and J is TRBJ2-5; the match to TRBD2 covers 8 bases. Unmatched junction bases numbered 19, after V lost 7 bases and J lost 5 bases. Germline V gives CDR1 SGDLS, CDR2 YYNGEE. The CDR3 runs 17 residues. The chain's CDR3 is CASCQGLAGTWEETQYF. The DNA for the CDR3 is TGTGCCAGCTGCCAAGGCCTAGCGGGCACCTGGGAGGAGACCCAGTACTTC.

CDR3 in DNA: TGTGCCAGCAGCAAAACTAGCGGGACCTACAATGAGCAGTTCTTC. Protein sequence: CASSKTSGTYNEQFF. This chain links TRBV7-2 with TRBJ2-1; 10 nucleotides match TRBD2. V lost 5 bases, J lost 2 bases, and 3 bases stayed unmatched. This CDR3 is 15 amino acids long. CDR1 SGHTA and CDR2 FQGNSA come from the germline V gene. The full variable domain, its missing parts supplied by reference TRBV7-2 and TRBJ2-1, is GAGVSQSPSNKVTEKGKDVELRCDPISGHTALYWYRQSLGQGLEFLIYFQGNSAPDKSGLPSDRFSAERTGGSVSTLTIQRTQQEDSAVYLCASSKTSGTYNEQFFGPGTRLTVL.